A selection of T cell receptor beta chains follows, all from one sample in a study of blood T cell repertoires in COVID-19. Sequenced by immunoSEQ multiplex PCR; TCRdb stores in-frame clones only, minus some. Here the sample spans more than 300,000 clones, 80% to 85% being singletons. The specimen sequenced was PBMCs or T cells enriched from blood (not recorded which). The source of these receptors is a woman between 50 and 59 years old who had recovered from COVID-19. CDR3s include the opening cysteine and the closing phenylalanine or tryptophan. The D gene is left open where the match is weak. Clone size appears in some rows only: once, few, many, or a class for an expanded clone.

abundance	v_gene	d_gene	j_gene	CDR3aa	CDR3nt
once	TRBV4-3	TRBD2	TRBJ2-2	CASSQDYSGTTGELFF	TGCGCCAGCAGCCAGGACTATAGCGGGACGACCGGGGAGCTGTTTTTT
few	TRBV3-1/TRBV3-2	TRBD1	TRBJ1-4	CASSQSRNTGTGTLAGNEKLFF	TGTGCCAGCAGCCAATCCCGAAACACCGGGACAGGGACCTTGGCGGGTAATGAAAAACTGTTTTTT
.	TRBV5-1	TRBD2	TRBJ2-2	CASSSAKPGLAVTGELFF	TGCGCCAGCAGCTCAGCGAAGCCCGGACTAGCTGTCACCGGGGAGCTGTTTTTT
.	TRBV19	.	TRBJ2-1	CASRQGRGSYNEQFF	TGTGCCAGTAGACAGGGTAGGGGCTCCTACAATGAGCAGTTCTTC
.	TRBV12-5	TRBD1	TRBJ1-6	CASGLGGTGRSPLHF	TGTGCTAGTGGTTTAGGGGGGACAGGGAGGTCACCCCTCCACTTT
.	TRBV6-2/TRBV6-3	.	TRBJ2-7	CASSSLGTTPHF	TGTGCCAGCAGTTCCCTCGGGACAACCCCACACTTC
.	TRBV7-2	.	TRBJ1-1	CASSGTGGLTEAFF	TGTGCCAGCAGCGGCACGGGAGGGCTCACTGAAGCTTTCTTT
.	TRBV4-3	.	TRBJ1-2	CASSQDRDFGGYTF	TGCGCCAGCAGCCAAGACAGGGATTTCGGTGGCTACACCTTC
few	TRBV2	.	TRBJ1-2	CASSGFPGSYGYTF	TGTGCCAGCAGTGGTTTTCCAGGTTCCTATGGCTACACCTTC
.	TRBV30	.	TRBJ1-5	CAWRIGAPNQPQHF	TGTGCCTGGAGGATAGGGGCTCCTAATCAGCCCCAGCATTTT
.	TRBV6-5	.	TRBJ2-2	CASSPQGTGELFF	TGTGCCAGCAGCCCCCAGGGCACCGGGGAGCTGTTTTTT
.	TRBV29-1	.	TRBJ1-1	CSVEDRGHGRGAEAFF	TGCAGCGTTGAAGATAGGGGCCACGGCAGGGGCGCTGAAGCTTTCTTT
.	TRBV15	.	TRBJ1-6	CATSSNRVSLLHF	TGTGCCACCAGCAGTAACAGGGTTTCACTCCTCCACTTT
.	TRBV5-8	.	TRBJ1-4	CASSFSRDATNEKLFF	TGTGCCAGCAGCTTTTCCAGGGATGCAACTAATGAAAAACTGTTTTTT
.	TRBV18	TRBD1	TRBJ1-1	CASSPGRQGSTEAFF	TGTGCCAGCTCACCGGGACGACAGGGGAGCACTGAAGCTTTCTTT
.	TRBV3-1/TRBV3-2	TRBD1	TRBJ1-2	CASSPGTGPTYGYTF	TGTGCCAGCAGCCCTGGGACAGGCCCTACCTATGGCTACACCTTC
few	TRBV9	TRBD2	TRBJ2-1	CASSVAWGTNYNEQFF	TGTGCCAGCAGCGTAGCTTGGGGGACTAACTACAATGAGCAGTTCTTC
once	TRBV5-1	TRBD2	TRBJ2-2	CASSLRSPLAVSELFF	TGCGCCAGCAGCTTAAGAAGCCCGCTAGCGGTCTCGGAGCTGTTTTTT
.	TRBV27	TRBD2	TRBJ2-1	CASSPSGNPYNEQFF	TGTGCCAGCAGCCCTAGCGGGAACCCCTACAATGAGCAGTTCTTC
.	TRBV5-1	TRBD2	TRBJ2-3	CASSAGLAGGLADTQYF	TGCGCCAGCAGCGCGGGACTAGCGGGGGGGCTCGCAGATACGCAGTATTTT
.	TRBV5-1	TRBD1	TRBJ2-1	CASSPGQGYEQFF	TGCGCCAGCAGCCCGGGACAGGGCTATGAGCAGTTCTTC
.	TRBV6-6	TRBD1	TRBJ1-1	CASSYSGQGAGKAFF	TGTGCCAGCAGTTACTCGGGACAGGGGGCGGGAAAAGCTTTCTTT
.	TRBV9	.	TRBJ2-3	CASSVRRTADTQYF	TGTGCCAGCAGCGTACGTAGGACAGCAGATACGCAGTATTTT
.	TRBV5-1	.	TRBJ1-1	CASSLGAPTTTEAFF	TGCGCCAGCAGCTTGGGAGCGCCTACGACCACTGAAGCTTTCTTT
.	TRBV2	.	TRBJ1-5	CASSTDSAINQPQHF	TGTGCCAGCAGTACGGACAGCGCAATCAATCAGCCCCAGCATTTT
.	TRBV7-2	.	TRBJ2-5	CASSPGGGETQYF	TGTGCCAGCAGCCCGGGTGGCGGGGAGACCCAGTACTTC
once	TRBV6-1	TRBD1	TRBJ1-5	CASSEGTGPFSPQHF	TGTGCCAGCAGTGAAGGGACAGGTCCTTTCTCGCCCCAGCATTTT
.	TRBV30	.	TRBJ1-6	CAWSGGLRSPLHF	TGTGCCTGGAGTGGAGGGTTGAGGTCACCCCTCCACTTT
once	TRBV27	TRBD2	TRBJ2-1	CASSLVAGPNEQFF	TGTGCCAGCAGTTTAGTAGCGGGTCCCAATGAGCAGTTCTTC
.	TRBV12-3/TRBV12-4	.	TRBJ1-2	CASSLRGFGYTF	TGTGCCAGCAGTCTCCGGGGGTTTGGCTACACCTTC
.	TRBV5-1	.	TRBJ2-2	CASSLGTANTGELFF	TGCGCCAGCAGCTTGGGGACAGCAAACACCGGGGAGCTGTTTTTT
.	TRBV30	.	TRBJ1-5	CAWSLTVINQPQHF	TGTGCCTGGAGTTTGACAGTTATTAATCAGCCCCAGCATTTT
.	TRBV11-2	.	TRBJ1-3	CASSLAGSGNTIYF	TGTGCCAGCAGCTTAGCAGGGTCTGGAAACACCATATATTTT
.	TRBV19	TRBD1	TRBJ1-6	CASRVPGQGNSPLHF	TGTGCCAGTAGAGTTCCGGGACAGGGGAATTCACCCCTCCACTTT
.	TRBV29-1	TRBD1	TRBJ1-5	CSAGTGFDQPQHF	TGCAGCGCGGGGACAGGGTTTGATCAGCCCCAGCATTTT
.	TRBV30	.	TRBJ2-7	CAWSLSQDEQYF	TGTGCCTGGAGCCTAAGTCAGGACGAGCAGTACTTC
.	TRBV14	.	TRBJ1-2	CASSQESGRVYTF	TGTGCCAGCAGCCAAGAATCGGGCAGGGTCTACACCTTC
few	TRBV2	TRBD2	TRBJ2-3	CASSFRSGGTSGRVSDTQYF	TGTGCCAGCAGCTTCCGAAGCGGGGGGACTAGCGGGAGAGTATCAGATACGCAGTATTTT
.	TRBV4-3	.	TRBJ1-1	CASSQDLVSSQAFF	TGCGCCAGCAGCCAAGATCTAGTCAGTTCTCAAGCTTTCTTT
.	TRBV5-1	.	TRBJ2-2	CASNEGGSTGELFF	TGCGCCAGCAACGAGGGGGGGAGCACCGGGGAGCTGTTTTTT
once	TRBV4-3	.	TRBJ1-3	CASSQVPRSESSGNTIYF	TGCGCCAGCAGCCAAGTCCCTAGGTCAGAGAGCTCTGGAAACACCATATATTTT
.	TRBV6-5	.	TRBJ1-1	CASSYEGGTEAFF	TGTGCCAGCAGTTACGAGGGAGGCACTGAAGCTTTCTTT
.	TRBV5-6	TRBD1	TRBJ1-2	CASSPNGTARNYGYTF	TGTGCCAGCAGCCCAAATGGGACAGCACGAAACTATGGCTACACCTTC
once	TRBV20-1	.	TRBJ2-7	CSASGEGLGATYEQYF	TGCAGTGCTAGTGGGGAGGGGCTGGGGGCGACCTACGAGCAGTACTTC